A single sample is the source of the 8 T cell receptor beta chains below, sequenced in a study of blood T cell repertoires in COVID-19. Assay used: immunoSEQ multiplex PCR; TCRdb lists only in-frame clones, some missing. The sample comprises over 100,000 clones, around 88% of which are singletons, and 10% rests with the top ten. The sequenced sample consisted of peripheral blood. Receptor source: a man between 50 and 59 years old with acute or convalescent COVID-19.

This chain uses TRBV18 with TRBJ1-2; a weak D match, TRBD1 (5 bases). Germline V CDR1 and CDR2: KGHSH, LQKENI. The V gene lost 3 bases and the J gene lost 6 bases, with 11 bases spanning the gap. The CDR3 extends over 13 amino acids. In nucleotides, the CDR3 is TGTGCCAGCTCACCTGAACTGACAGATGGCTACACCTTC. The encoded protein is CASSPELTDGYTF.

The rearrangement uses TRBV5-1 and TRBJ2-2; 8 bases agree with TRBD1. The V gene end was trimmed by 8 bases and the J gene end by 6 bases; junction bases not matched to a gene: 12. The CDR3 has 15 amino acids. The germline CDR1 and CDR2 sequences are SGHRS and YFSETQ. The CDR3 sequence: CASSGQGRKSGELFF. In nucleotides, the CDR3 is TGCGCCAGTTCTGGACAGGGAAGGAAGTCCGGGGAGCTGTTTTTT.

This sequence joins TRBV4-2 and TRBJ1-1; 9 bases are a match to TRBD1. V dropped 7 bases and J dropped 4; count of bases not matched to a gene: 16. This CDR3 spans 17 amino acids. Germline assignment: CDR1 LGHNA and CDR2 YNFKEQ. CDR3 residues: CASNSILGDRVITEAFF. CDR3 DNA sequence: TGTGCCAGCAACTCTATCCTGGGGGACAGGGTGATCACTGAAGCTTTCTTT.

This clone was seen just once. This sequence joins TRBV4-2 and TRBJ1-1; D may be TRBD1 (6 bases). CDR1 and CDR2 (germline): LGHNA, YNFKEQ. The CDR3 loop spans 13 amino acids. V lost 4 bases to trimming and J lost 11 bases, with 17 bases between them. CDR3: CASSPEMGATAFF. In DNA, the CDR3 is TGTGCCAGCAGCCCCGAGATGGGGGCAACTGCTTTCTTT.

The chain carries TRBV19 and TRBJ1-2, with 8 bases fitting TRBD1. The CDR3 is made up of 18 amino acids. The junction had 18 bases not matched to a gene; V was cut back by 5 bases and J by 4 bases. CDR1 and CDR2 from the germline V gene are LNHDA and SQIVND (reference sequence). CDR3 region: CASSLYSTGEISSYGYTF. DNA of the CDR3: TGTGCCAGTAGTTTATACTCGACAGGGGAAATTTCTTCCTATGGCTACACCTTC.

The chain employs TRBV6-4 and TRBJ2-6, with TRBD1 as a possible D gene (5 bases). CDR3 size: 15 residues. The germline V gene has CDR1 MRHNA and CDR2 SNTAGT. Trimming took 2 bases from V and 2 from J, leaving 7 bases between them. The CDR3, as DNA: TGTGCCAGCAGTGACGGCAGGGCTGGGGCCAACGTCCTGACTTTC. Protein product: CASSDGRAGANVLTF.

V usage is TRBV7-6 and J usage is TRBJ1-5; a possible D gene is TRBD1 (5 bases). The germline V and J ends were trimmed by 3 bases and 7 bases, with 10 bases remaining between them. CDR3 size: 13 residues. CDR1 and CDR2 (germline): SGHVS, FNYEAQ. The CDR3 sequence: CASSFGGTQPQHF. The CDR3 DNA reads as TGTGCCAGCAGCTTTGGGGGGACCCAGCCCCAGCATTTT.

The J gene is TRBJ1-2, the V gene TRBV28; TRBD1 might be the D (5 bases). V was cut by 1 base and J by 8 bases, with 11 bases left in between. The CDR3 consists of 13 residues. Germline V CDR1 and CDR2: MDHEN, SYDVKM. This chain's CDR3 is CASSLSAGVGYTF. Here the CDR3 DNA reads TGTGCCAGCAGTTTATCTGCGGGGGTAGGCTACACCTTC.